The 15 T cell receptor beta chains presented below share a single source sample, sequenced in a study of OX40 agonist ivuxolimab in advanced cancers. The protocol was immunoSEQ multiplex PCR, while the TCRdb copy is restricted to in-frame clones and leaves out a portion. The table lists tens of thousands of clones, about 86% of them singletons. The material was CD4+ or CD8+ T cells sorted from blood, obtained in a trial of the OX40 agonist ivuxolimab. These TCRs come from an adult with an advanced solid tumor such as melanoma, head and neck, liver or kidney cancer.

This sequence joins TRBV6-6 and TRBJ1-5, with TRBD1 as a possible D gene (6 bases). Between the trimmed V and J ends, which lost 11 bases and 2 bases, there was a span of 10 bases. Germline V lookup: CDR1 MNHNY, CDR2 SVGAGI (reference sequence). The CDR3 spans 12 residues. In nucleotides, the CDR3 is TGTGCCGGCCGACAGGGCAATCAGCCCCAGCATTTT. It yields the protein CAGRQGNQPQHF.

This clone was seen only a few times. The J gene is TRBJ2-7, the V gene TRBV2; 8 bases align to TRBD1. The CDR3 runs to 14 residues. V lost 4 bases to trimming and J lost 2 bases; unmatched junction nucleotides: 4. Germline lookup yields CDR1 SNHLY and CDR2 FYNNEI. In nucleotides, the CDR3 is TGTGCCAGCAGTGGGGGACAGGCCCCCTACGAGCAGTACTTC. It translates to CASSGGQAPYEQYF. Full variable domain (outside the CDR3, taken from reference TRBV2 and TRBJ2-7): EPEVTQTPSHQVTQMGQEVILRCVPISNHLYFYWYRQILGQKVEFLVSFYNNEISEKSEIFDDQFSVERPDGSNFTLKIRSTKLEDSAMYFCASSGGQAPYEQYFGPGTRLTVT.

This clone was seen more than once but under ten times. The V and J genes are TRBV6-5 and TRBJ2-3; D tentatively fits TRBD1 or TRBD2 (5 bases each). V lost 5 bases, J lost 4 bases, and 13 bases lay in between. Germline CDR1 is MNHEY and CDR2 is SVGAGI. The CDR3 length is 14 residues. CDR3 DNA: TGTGCCAGCAGTCCGGGACCGATACCAGATACGCAGTATTTT. Its translation is CASSPGPIPDTQYF.

The V call is TRBV6-1, the J call TRBJ2-1, with 13 bases fitting TRBD2. The CDR3 runs 21 residues. In germline, CDR1 is MNHNS, CDR2 SASEGT. J lost 0 bases, V lost 2 bases, and 13 bases had no gene match. CDR3 in DNA: TGTGCCAGCAGTGAACCATTGACTAGCGGGGGGCCAATAAGCTCCTACAATGAGCAGTTCTTC. The encoded protein is CASSEPLTSGGPISSYNEQFF.

The chain recombines TRBV2 with TRBJ2-7; 10 nucleotides match TRBD1. This CDR3 has 13 residues. Germline values: CDR1 SNHLY, CDR2 FYNNEI. The J segment lost 7 bases and the V segment lost 7 bases, leaving 7 bases of the junction unmatched. The CDR3 sequence is CASTDRGPGEQYF. The DNA of the CDR3 is TGTGCCAGCACCGACAGGGGGCCGGGGGAGCAGTACTTC.

CDR3 sequence reads: CASSPRTSSGNTIYF. As DNA, the CDR3 is TGTGCCAGCAGCCCCCGGACAAGCTCTGGAAACACCATATATTTT. This rearrangement joins TRBV7-2 to TRBJ1-3; D may be TRBD1 (5 bases). Germline V gene lookup returns CDR1 SGHTA and CDR2 FQGNSA. This CDR3 is built from 15 residues. V was pared by 5 bases and J by 0 bases, with 11 bases between.

The CDR3 DNA reads TGTGCCAGCAGCTCAGGGGGCAGGAGCACAGATACGCAGTATTTT. Its protein product is CASSSGGRSTDTQYF. The chain joins TRBV5-8 to TRBJ2-3; the match to TRBD1 covers 8 bases. The CDR3 sequence is 15 residues long. Germline V gives CDR1 SGHTS, CDR2 YDEGEE. V was pared by 3 bases and J by 0 bases, with 3 bases of the junction left unmatched.

This chain links TRBV21-1 with TRBJ2-3; the D call in the table, TRBD2, was not verified against the DNA. TRBV21-1 is designated a pseudogene. The length of the CDR3 is 16 residues. In nucleotides, the CDR3 is TGTGCCAGCAGCGGCCGACTAGAGCACCTCACAGATACGCAGTATTTT. Residues: CASSGRLEHLTDTQYF.

This chain joins TRBV18 and TRBJ2-7; D is unclear. Germline lookup yields CDR1 KGHSH and CDR2 LQKENI. The CDR3 covers 12 residues. Trimming took off 6 bases at V and 3 bases at J, with 9 bases between the two ends. This CDR3 reads CASSPDHYEQYF. The CDR3 DNA is TGTGCCAGCTCCCCCGACCACTACGAGCAGTACTTC.

This sequence joins TRBV18 and TRBJ2-2; TRBD2 matches at 13 bases. Germline assignment: CDR1 KGHSH and CDR2 LQKENI. The CDR3 covers 17 residues. J was trimmed by 3 bases and V by 3 bases; bases with no gene match: 4. The CDR3 spells CASSPGGTSGDTGELFF. In DNA, the CDR3 is TGTGCCAGCTCACCTGGTGGGACTAGCGGGGACACCGGGGAGCTGTTTTTT.

In its sample, this clone was seen once. This chain links TRBV11-2 with TRBJ2-3; D gene uncertain. Germline CDR1 is SGHAT and CDR2 is FQNNGV. The CDR3 contains 14 residues. Trimming removed 5 bases from V and 4 bases from J, with 13 bases in between. CDR3 protein: CASSPVVVADTQYF. For the CDR3, the DNA is TGTGCCAGCAGCCCTGTGGTGGTAGCAGATACGCAGTATTTT.

The CDR3 coding sequence is TGTGCCAGCAGCAAATCCCGACAGGTAACTAGCGGGAGGGCGAAAAGAAACATTCAGTACTTC. Encoded protein: CASSKSRQVTSGRAKRNIQYF. This chain connects TRBV21-1 to TRBJ2-4; whether TRBD2, the table's D call, matches the DNA was not checked. TRBV21-1 is labeled a pseudogene. CDR3 size: 21 residues.

The V gene is TRBV21-1, the J gene TRBJ1-1. TRBV21-1 is flagged as a pseudogene. CDR3 size: 16 residues. This CDR3 reads CASNKEEKIGNTEAFF. In nucleotides, the CDR3 is TGTGCCAGCAACAAAGAGGAAAAGATTGGGAACACTGAAGCTTTCTTT.

The chain links TRBV5-5 to TRBJ1-2; D not resolved. The V end lost 3 bases, the J end lost 7 bases, and 19 bases lay between the germline ends. CDR1 is SGHKS, CDR2 YYEKEE, per germline (reference sequence). The length of the CDR3 is 15 residues. The CDR3 protein is CASSYDPAIGSGYTF. The CDR3 DNA sequence: TGTGCCAGCAGCTACGACCCCGCGATAGGGAGTGGCTACACCTTC.

This clone showed up just once. V gene TRBV5-6 combines with J gene TRBJ1-1; perhaps TRBD1 as D (6 bases). The V end lost 2 bases, the J end lost 2 bases, and 13 bases lay between the germline ends. The CDR3 contains 15 residues. Germline V gene data show CDR1 as SGHDT and CDR2 as YYEEEE. The CDR3 here is CASSLNRVPNTEAFF. The CDR3 DNA reads TGTGCCAGCAGCTTAAACAGGGTTCCTAACACTGAAGCTTTCTTT. The variable domain in full, completed from reference TRBV5-6 and TRBJ1-1, reads DAGVTQSPTHLIKTRGQQVTLRCSPKSGHDTVSWYQQALGQGPQFIFQYYEEEERQRGNFPDRFSGHQFPNYSSELNVNALLLGDSALYLCASSLNRVPNTEAFFGQGTRLTVV.